This T cell receptor beta chain was found in a study of radiation and T cells in renal cell carcinoma. Study-wide results and caveats: Pretreatment tumor biopsies were lacking, so baseline clonotypes are unknown. In blood, top tumor clones expanded by 2 weeks, shrinking by 4.

This clone was detected only a few times. Its antigen is not identified. V was cut by 4 bases and J by 3 bases, with 0 bases left in between. There are 10 residues in the CDR3. Germline CDR1 MDHEN, CDR2 SYDVKM. Indicated time point: baseline pretreatment blood. Stated treatment: 15 Gy SBRT to primary tumor, nephrectomy 4 weeks later. Blood was sampled at baseline, 2 weeks and 4 weeks after SBRT. Clear cell pathology was present in this patient's renal cell carcinoma. The method was immunoSEQ multiplex PCR; TCRdb's version includes in-frame clones alone and lacks a portion of them. The data hold 90,000 to 100,000 clones, with approximately 86% observed a single time.

The source was blood, collected from a patient whose treatment included radiotherapy and nephrectomy. The chain has TRBV28 and TRBJ1-1; no clear D gene. This TCR came from a man between 50 and 59 years old with renal cell carcinoma. CDR3 sequence: CASSYTEAFF. The CDR3 DNA sequence: TGTGCCAGCAGTTACACTGAAGCTTTCTTT. The whole variable domain, remainder taken from reference TRBV28 and TRBJ1-1, is DVKVTQSSRYLVKRTGEKVFLECVQDMDHENMFWYRQDPGLGLRLIYFSYDVKMKEKGDIPEGYSVSREKKERFSLILESASTNQTSMYLCASSYTEAFFGQGTRLTVV.